These 28 T cell receptor beta chains originate from one sample sequenced in a study of OX40 agonist ivuxolimab in advanced cancers. Generated by immunoSEQ multiplex PCR, the TCRdb table keeps only in-frame clones and is missing some. This table holds tens of thousands of clones, approximately 79% found once. The sequencing used CD4+ or CD8+ T cells sorted from blood, collected in a trial of the OX40 agonist ivuxolimab. These receptors were collected from an adult with an advanced solid tumor such as melanoma, head and neck, liver or kidney cancer.

The chain recombines TRBV4-1 with TRBJ2-1; 7 bases agree with TRBD2. Germline V gene lookup returns CDR1 MGHRA and CDR2 YSYEKL. The CDR3 extends over 18 amino acids. Trimming took 0 bases from V and 3 from J; bases not matched to a gene: 11. CDR3 sequence: CASSQESSSSGYYNEQFF. For the CDR3, the DNA is TGCGCCAGCAGCCAAGAAAGCTCTTCTAGCGGATACTACAATGAGCAGTTCTTC.

The V and J genes are TRBV28 and TRBJ2-3; no definite D call. Germline CDR1 is MDHEN and CDR2 is SYDVKM. CDR3 size: 12 residues. V was pared by 3 bases and J by 10 bases, with 11 bases between. The CDR3 is CASSFLSRAQYF. CDR3 sequence (DNA): TGTGCCAGCAGTTTCCTCAGTCGCGCGCAGTATTTT.

The chain recombines TRBV5-6 with TRBJ2-3; TRBD2 agrees at 13 bases. The J segment lost 5 bases and the V segment lost 4 bases, leaving 10 bases of the junction unmatched. This CDR3 contains 17 residues. CDR1 and CDR2 from the germline V gene are SGHDT and YYEEEE. The CDR3: CASSRTSGGGVGDTQYF. The CDR3 region has the DNA TGTGCCAGCAGCCGGACTAGCGGGGGAGGGGTTGGAGATACGCAGTATTTT.

Ten or more counts support this clone. The chain carries TRBV5-1 and TRBJ1-1; D perhaps matches TRBD1 (6 bases). V was clipped by 1 base and J by 0 bases, with 16 bases between them. Germline V gives CDR1 SGHRS, CDR2 YFSETQ. The CDR3 sequence is 17 residues long. As DNA, the CDR3 is TGCGCCAGCAGCTTGTCCAGGGGAGGCCTTTTGAACACTGAAGCTTTCTTT. Translating it yields CASSLSRGGLLNTEAFF.

The CDR3 loop is CASSYRGKLFF. As DNA, the CDR3 is TGTGCCAGCAGTTACCGTGGCAAACTGTTTTTT. The chain has TRBV6-6 and TRBJ1-4; D ambiguous. This CDR3 region has 11 residues. Per the germline V gene, CDR1 is MNHNY and CDR2 is SVGAGI (reference sequence). V lost 2 bases and J lost 11, with 6 bases in between.

The gene calls are TRBV27 and TRBJ2-2, with D perhaps assigned TRBD1 or TRBD2 (5 bases each). V was clipped by 7 bases and J by 3 bases, with 6 bases between them. Germline assignment: CDR1 MNHEY and CDR2 SMNVEV (reference sequence). This CDR3 has 12 amino acids. The CDR3 nucleotides read TGTGCCAGCATGGGGGACACCGGGGAGCTGTTTTTT. Translated: CASMGDTGELFF.

The CDR3 DNA reads TGTGCCAGCAGCTTAGGGTCTAGCGGGGGACAAGAGACCCAGTACTTC. Protein product: CASSLGSSGGQETQYF. The genes are TRBV11-3 and TRBJ2-5, with TRBD2 matching over 10 bases. V lost 1 base and J lost 2; bases outside the gene matches: 4. In germline, CDR1 is SGHNT, CDR2 YENEEA. The CDR3 extends over 16 amino acids.

In DNA, the CDR3 is TGTGCCAGTAGTCCCCGGGAGGGGATTAAGGACAATGAGCAGTTCTTC. As protein: CASSPREGIKDNEQFF. This chain uses TRBV19 with TRBJ2-1, with 8 bases fitting TRBD2. This CDR3 is built from 16 residues. Germline assignment: CDR1 LNHDA and CDR2 SQIVND (reference sequence). Trimming removed 5 bases from V and 5 bases from J; junction bases left unmatched: 11.

V is TRBV18 and J is TRBJ1-5; a weak D match, TRBD1 (5 bases). Looked up from germline, CDR1 is KGHSH and CDR2 is LQKENI. The V and J ends lost 1 base and 4 bases respectively, with 14 bases between them. The CDR3 length is 16 residues. CDR3 residues: CASSPRLQGVNQPQHF. CDR3 sequence (DNA): TGTGCCAGCTCACCACGTCTACAAGGGGTGAATCAGCCCCAGCATTTT.

The V gene is TRBV6-5, the J gene TRBJ1-5; D gene ambiguous. Trimming took off 5 bases at V and 6 bases at J, with 17 bases between the two ends. Germline CDR1 reads MNHEY; CDR2 reads SVGAGI. The CDR3 consists of 15 residues. Here the CDR3 reads CASSQGLGFAQPQHF. CDR3 sequence (DNA): TGTGCCAGCAGTCAAGGGCTGGGATTCGCTCAGCCCCAGCATTTT.

The sample holds one count of this clone. V gene TRBV21-1 combines with J gene TRBJ2-7. TRBV21-1 is a pseudogene. This CDR3 region has 12 residues. CDR3 bases: TGTGCCAGCAGCCCCTGCCCCTCCGAGCAGTACTTC. This gives the protein CASSPCPSEQYF.

The chain uses TRBV27 and TRBJ1-2; maybe TRBD1 (6 bases). Germline loops: CDR1 MNHEY, CDR2 SMNVEV (reference sequence). V was trimmed by 5 bases and J by 5 bases, leaving 12 bases between them. The CDR3 runs to 13 residues. The CDR3 DNA follows: TGTGCCAGCAGTACAGGGAGTCGGTATGGCTACACCTTC. Encoded protein: CASSTGSRYGYTF.

V is TRBV5-8 and J is TRBJ1-5, with D uncertain. V was pared by 0 bases and J by 3 bases, with 10 bases between. From germline, CDR1 is SGHTS and CDR2 YDEGEE. This CDR3 has 15 residues. The CDR3: CASSLGVSYNQPQHF. CDR3 DNA sequence: TGTGCCAGCAGCTTGGGGGTTAGCTACAATCAGCCCCAGCATTTT.

This chain uses TRBV28 with TRBJ2-7; D remains ambiguous. Between the trimmed V and J ends, which lost 6 bases and 1 base, there was a span of 13 bases. CDR1 is MDHEN and CDR2 is SYDVKM in the germline V gene. CDR3 length: 14 residues. The CDR3, as DNA: TGTGCCAGCAGCCTCCTCGCCCCTTCCTACGAGCAGTACTTC. Translation gives CASSLLAPSYEQYF.

This chain links TRBV4-1 with TRBJ1-3; D possibly corresponds to TRBD1 (5 bases). Trimming took 1 base from V and 8 from J, leaving 12 bases between them. There are 14 residues in the CDR3. Germline V gene data show CDR1 as MGHRA and CDR2 as YSYEKL. The CDR3 sequence: CASSQVGVGDTIYF. In nucleotides, the CDR3 is TGCGCCAGCAGCCAAGTAGGGGTCGGGGACACCATATATTTT.

The chain carries TRBV6-8 and TRBJ2-7; D may be TRBD1 or TRBD2 (5 bases each). V lost 1 base and J lost 6, with 10 bases in between. The CDR3 contains 13 residues. In germline, CDR1 is MNHGY, CDR2 SAAAGT. Here the CDR3 reads CASSYLGVREQYV. The CDR3 bases are TGTGCCAGCAGTTACTTGGGGGTTCGCGAGCAGTACGTC.

The table lists this clone with a few counts. The J gene is TRBJ1-1, the V gene TRBV4-3; a possible D gene is TRBD1 (5 bases). V lost 3 bases, J lost 1 base, and 12 bases lay in between. Germline lookup yields CDR1 LGHNA and CDR2 YSLEER. The CDR3 spans 15 residues. The CDR3 sequence: CASSQGPHRNTEAFF. The CDR3 nucleotides are TGCGCCAGCAGCCAGGGGCCCCACCGGAACACTGAAGCTTTCTTT.

V usage is TRBV6-5 and J usage is TRBJ2-5; no clear D gene. CDR3 size: 14 residues. Germline assignment: CDR1 MNHEY and CDR2 SVGAGI. Trimming stripped 5 bases from V and 2 bases from J, with 12 bases between. This CDR3 reads CASSSGIQQETQYF. CDR3 DNA sequence: TGTGCCAGCAGTAGTGGGATACAACAAGAGACCCAGTACTTC.

In its sample, this clone was seen a few times. This chain joins TRBV6-1 and TRBJ1-1; no clear D. Trimming removed 8 bases from V and 0 bases from J, with 7 bases in between. CDR3 length: 12 residues. Germline-derived CDR1 and CDR2 are MNHNS and SASEGT. Here the CDR3 DNA reads TGTGCCAGCTGGTGGCTGAACACTGAAGCTTTCTTT. Protein sequence: CASWWLNTEAFF.

The chain recombines TRBV14 with TRBJ2-5, with TRBD1 identical over 8 bases. V was clipped by 2 bases and J by 1 base; unmatched bases: 3. The CDR3 has 15 residues. Looked up from germline, CDR1 is SGHDN and CDR2 is FVKESK. The CDR3 nucleotides are TGTGCCAGCAGCCAATACAGGGGGGTCCAAGAGACCCAGTACTTC. Translated, it gives CASSQYRGVQETQYF. The variable domain in full, with the rest retrieved from reference TRBV14 and TRBJ2-5, is EAGVTQFPSHSVIEKGQTVTLRCDPISGHDNLYWYRRVMGKEIKFLLHFVKESKQDESGMPNNRFLAERTGGTYSTLKVQPAELEDSGVYFCASSQYRGVQETQYFGPGTRLLVL.

The chain has TRBV2 and TRBJ2-7, with D perhaps matching TRBD1 (6 bases). Trimming took 4 bases from V and 5 from J, leaving 15 bases between them. Germline loops: CDR1 SNHLY, CDR2 FYNNEI. The CDR3 runs to 14 residues. The CDR3: CASSAGQGFDEQYV. The CDR3 DNA reads as TGTGCCAGCAGTGCAGGCCAGGGGTTCGACGAGCAGTACGTC.

The table lists this clone with a count of one. The chain combines TRBV18 with TRBJ1-1; TRBD1 is a possible D gene (6 bases). The germline CDR1 and CDR2 sequences are KGHSH and LQKENI. The CDR3 sequence is 14 residues long. V was pared by 2 bases and J by 4 bases, with 11 bases between. CDR3 sequence: CASSPGGRSTEAFF. In nucleotides, the CDR3 is TGTGCCAGCTCACCAGGGGGGCGGTCCACTGAAGCTTTCTTT.

This chain joins TRBV10-1 and TRBJ2-5; no clear D. This CDR3 is 14 amino acids long. Germline values: CDR1 WNHNN, CDR2 SYGVQD (reference sequence). V lost 0 bases, J lost 2 bases, and 7 bases lay in between. The CDR3 sequence: CASSESLGQETQYF. The CDR3 region has the DNA TGCGCCAGCAGTGAGTCTTTGGGGCAAGAGACCCAGTACTTC.

The chain links TRBV6-1 to TRBJ2-7; D uncertain. Germline V gene sequence: CDR1 MNHNS, CDR2 SASEGT. The germline V and J ends were trimmed by 4 bases and 4 bases, with 23 bases remaining between them. The CDR3 is 17 residues long. Here the CDR3 reads CASSANRVGATRYEQYV. CDR3 nucleotide sequence: TGTGCCAGCAGTGCCAACCGGGTTGGCGCGACCCGTTACGAGCAGTACGTC.

The gene calls are TRBV6-1 and TRBJ2-7; 8 bases fit TRBD2. Per germline, CDR1 MNHNS and CDR2 SASEGT. CDR3 length: 14 residues. The V segment lost 4 bases and the J segment 0 bases; nucleotides outside the gene matches: 2. The CDR3 loop is CASSAGGFSYEQYV. The CDR3 region has the DNA TGTGCCAGCAGTGCGGGGGGGTTCTCCTACGAGCAGTACGTC.

CDR3 sequence (DNA): TGTGCCAGCAGTTACCGCCAGTTCTATGGCTACACCTTC. Translation gives CASSYRQFYGYTF. The chain uses TRBV6-5 and TRBJ1-2; no clear D. The CDR3 has 13 residues. Trimming stripped 2 bases from V and 4 bases from J, with 8 bases between. Per the germline V gene, CDR1 is MNHEY and CDR2 is SVGAGI.

V usage is TRBV5-8 and J usage is TRBJ1-5, with D uncertain. The CDR3 extends over 17 amino acids. Germline CDR1 reads SGHTS; CDR2 reads YDEGEE. Trimming stripped 3 bases from V and 0 bases from J, with 16 bases between. The CDR3 DNA is TGTGCCAGCAGCTCCAACCGGGCGGGAATTAGCAATCAGCCCCAGCATTTT. It codes for CASSSNRAGISNQPQHF.

The table lists this clone with a few counts. V is TRBV27 and J is TRBJ2-7; D might be TRBD2 (7 bases). Germline V gene data show CDR1 as MNHEY and CDR2 as SMNVEV (reference sequence). V lost 6 bases to trimming and J lost 3 bases, with 15 bases between them. This CDR3 is 14 amino acids long. CDR3 nucleotides: TGTGCCAGCAGGAGAGGCGGGGGCTTCTACGAGCAGTACTTC. This codes for CASRRGGGFYEQYF.